This TCR beta chain is drawn from a study of shared clonotypes between healthy human individuals. About the research overall: Per donor, CD8 memory used one plate, CD8 naive used two, CD4 memory used three and CD4 naive used three. Overall study results and limits: Clonotypes shared by all four sorted-subset donors had higher generation probabilities than non-shared clonotypes.

This CDR3 contains 15 residues. Trimming took 6 bases from V and 1 from J, leaving 12 bases between them. Germline loops: CDR1 LNHDA, CDR2 SQIVND (reference sequence). Concerning this clone: Its antigen is unknown.

Subsets obtained from CD4+ cells comprised CD45RA+ naive and CD45RA-negative memory cells. Libraries were prepared by immunoSEQ multiplex PCR; TCRdb keeps only in-frame clonotypes and omits some of them. The sample contains around 2.5 million clones, approximately 94% of which appear only once. Sequences were obtained from naive CD4+ T cells from PBMCs. As to subset: CD45RA+ positively selected. The gene calls are TRBV19 and TRBJ2-2; perhaps D is TRBD1 or TRBD2 (5 bases each). The receptor was derived from a man between 18 and 29 years old in good health. Some clones in this sample may be carry-over from other donors' samples. In DNA form, the CDR3 reads TGTGCCAGTAGCAGACAGACTATGAACACCGGGGAGCTGTTTTTT. It yields the protein CASSRQTMNTGELFF. Full variable domain (outside the CDR3, taken from reference TRBV19 and TRBJ2-2): DGGITQSPKYLFRKEGQNVTLSCEQNLNHDAMYWYRQDPGQGLRLIYYSQIVNDFQKGDIAEGYSVSREKKESFPLTVTSAQKNPTAFYLCASSRQTMNTGELFFGEGSRLTVL.